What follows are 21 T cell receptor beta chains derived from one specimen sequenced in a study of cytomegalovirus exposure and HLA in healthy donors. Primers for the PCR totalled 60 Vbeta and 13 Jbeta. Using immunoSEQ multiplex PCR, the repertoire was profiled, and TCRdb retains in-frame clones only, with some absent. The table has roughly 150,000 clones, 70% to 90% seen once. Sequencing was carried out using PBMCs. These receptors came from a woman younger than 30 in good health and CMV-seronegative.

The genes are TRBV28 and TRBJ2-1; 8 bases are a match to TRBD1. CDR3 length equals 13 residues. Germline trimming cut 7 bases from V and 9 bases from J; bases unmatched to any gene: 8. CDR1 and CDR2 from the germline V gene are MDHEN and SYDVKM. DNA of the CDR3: TGTGCCAGCAACCAGGGGGCGGCGACTGAGCAGTTCTTC. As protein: CASNQGAATEQFF.

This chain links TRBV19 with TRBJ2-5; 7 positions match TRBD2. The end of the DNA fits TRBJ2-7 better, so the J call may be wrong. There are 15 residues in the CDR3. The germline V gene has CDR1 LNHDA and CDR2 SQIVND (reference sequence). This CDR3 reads CASSTQGLKGYEQYF. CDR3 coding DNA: TGTGCCAGTAGTACCCAGGGACTAAAGGGTTACGAGCAGTACTTC.

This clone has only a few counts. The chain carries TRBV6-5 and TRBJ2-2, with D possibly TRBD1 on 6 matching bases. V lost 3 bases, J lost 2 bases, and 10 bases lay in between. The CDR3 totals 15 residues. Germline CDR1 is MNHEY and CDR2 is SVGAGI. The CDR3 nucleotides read TGTGCCAGCAGTTATAACAGGGCCAACACCGGGGAGCTGTTTTTT. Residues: CASSYNRANTGELFF.

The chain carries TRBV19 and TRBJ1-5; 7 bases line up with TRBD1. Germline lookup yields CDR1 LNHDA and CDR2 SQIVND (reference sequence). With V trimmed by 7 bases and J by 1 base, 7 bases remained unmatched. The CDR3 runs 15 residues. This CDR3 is CASKDRAGSNQPQHF. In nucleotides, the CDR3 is TGTGCCAGTAAAGACAGGGCGGGAAGCAATCAGCCCCAGCATTTT.

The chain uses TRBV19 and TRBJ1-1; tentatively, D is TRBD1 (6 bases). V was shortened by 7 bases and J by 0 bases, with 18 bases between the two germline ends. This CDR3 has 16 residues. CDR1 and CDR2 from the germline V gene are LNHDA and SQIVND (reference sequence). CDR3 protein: CASTPRAGVMNTEAFF. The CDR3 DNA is TGTGCCAGTACCCCTCGTGCAGGGGTCATGAACACTGAAGCTTTCTTT.

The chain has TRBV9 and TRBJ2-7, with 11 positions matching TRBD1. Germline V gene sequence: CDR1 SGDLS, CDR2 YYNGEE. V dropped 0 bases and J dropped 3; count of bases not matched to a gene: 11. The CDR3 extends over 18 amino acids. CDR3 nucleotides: TGTGCCAGCAGCGTAGTCCCAAGCCCGGGACAGGGGGTCTACGAGCAGTACTTC. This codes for CASSVVPSPGQGVYEQYF.

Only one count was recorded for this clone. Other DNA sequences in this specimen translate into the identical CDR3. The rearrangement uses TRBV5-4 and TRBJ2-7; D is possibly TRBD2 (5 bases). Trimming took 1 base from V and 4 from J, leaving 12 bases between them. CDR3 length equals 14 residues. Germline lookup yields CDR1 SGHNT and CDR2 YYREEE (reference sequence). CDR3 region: CASSLNRGGYEQYF. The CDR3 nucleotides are TGTGCCAGCAGCTTGAACCGAGGAGGTTACGAGCAGTACTTC.

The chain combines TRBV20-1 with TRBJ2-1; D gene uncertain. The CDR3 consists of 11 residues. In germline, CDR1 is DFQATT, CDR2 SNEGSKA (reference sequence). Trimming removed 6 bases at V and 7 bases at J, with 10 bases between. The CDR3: CSAARRNEQFF. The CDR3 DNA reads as TGCAGTGCCGCGCGGCGGAATGAGCAGTTCTTC.

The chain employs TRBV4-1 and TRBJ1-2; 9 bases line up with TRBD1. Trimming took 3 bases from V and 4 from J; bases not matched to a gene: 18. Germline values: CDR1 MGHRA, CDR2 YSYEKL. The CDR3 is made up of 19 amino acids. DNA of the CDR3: TGCGCCAGCAGCCACGGTCCAAGGGACAGGGTAGACATGGGCTATGGCTACACCTTC. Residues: CASSHGPRDRVDMGYGYTF.

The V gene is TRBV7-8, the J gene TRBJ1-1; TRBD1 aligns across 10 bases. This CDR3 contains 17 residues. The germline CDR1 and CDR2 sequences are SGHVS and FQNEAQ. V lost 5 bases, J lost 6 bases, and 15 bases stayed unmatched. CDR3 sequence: CASSPVLDRGFRAEAFF. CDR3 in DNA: TGTGCCAGCAGCCCCGTACTGGACAGGGGGTTTAGGGCTGAAGCTTTCTTT.

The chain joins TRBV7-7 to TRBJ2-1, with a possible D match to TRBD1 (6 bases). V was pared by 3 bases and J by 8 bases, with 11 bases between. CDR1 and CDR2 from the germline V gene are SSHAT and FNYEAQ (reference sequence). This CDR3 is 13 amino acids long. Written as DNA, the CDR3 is TGTGCCAGCAGCTTGACAGGCCTGGATGAGCAGTTCTTC. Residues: CASSLTGLDEQFF.

Written as DNA, the CDR3 is TGTGCCAGTACTGAGGGAAGCTCTGGCTACACCTTC. Its translation: CASTEGSSGYTF. This chain connects TRBV19 to TRBJ1-2; no firm D call. This CDR3 has 12 residues. CDR1 and CDR2 (germline): LNHDA, SQIVND (reference sequence). Deletions cut 7 bases from V and 7 bases from J, with 13 bases between.

The CDR3 spells CASSGGGGEQPQHF. In nucleotides, the CDR3 is TGTGCCAGCAGCGGCGGTGGAGGGGAACAGCCCCAGCATTTT. The rearrangement joins TRBV7-9 to TRBJ1-5; a weak D match, TRBD1 (5 bases). The CDR3 has 14 amino acids. The germline CDR1 and CDR2 sequences are SEHNR and FQNEAQ (reference sequence). The germline V and J ends were trimmed by 5 bases and 7 bases, with 15 bases remaining between them.

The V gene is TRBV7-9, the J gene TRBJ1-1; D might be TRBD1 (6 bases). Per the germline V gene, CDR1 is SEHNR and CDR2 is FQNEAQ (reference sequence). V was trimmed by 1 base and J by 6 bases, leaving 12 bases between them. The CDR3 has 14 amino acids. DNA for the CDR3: TGTGCCAGCAGCTTAGAAGCAGGGGCCGCTGAAGCTTTCTTT. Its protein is CASSLEAGAAEAFF. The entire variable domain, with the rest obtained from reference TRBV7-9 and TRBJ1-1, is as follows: DTGVSQNPRHKITKRGQNVTFRCDPISEHNRLYWYRQTLGQGPEFLTYFQNEAQLEKSRLLSDRFSAERPKGSFSTLEIQRTEQGDSAMYLCASSLEAGAAEAFFGQGTRLTVV.

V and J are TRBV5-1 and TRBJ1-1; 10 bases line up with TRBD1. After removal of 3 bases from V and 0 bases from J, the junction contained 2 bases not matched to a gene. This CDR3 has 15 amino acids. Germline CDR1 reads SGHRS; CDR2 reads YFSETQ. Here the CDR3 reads CASSWGTGVNTEAFF. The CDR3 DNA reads TGCGCCAGCAGCTGGGGGACAGGGGTGAACACTGAAGCTTTCTTT.

The CDR3 loop is CSARKAGADTQYF. The CDR3 DNA follows: TGCAGCGCCCGGAAGGCAGGCGCAGATACGCAGTATTTT. The rearrangement uses TRBV29-1 and TRBJ2-3, with no clear D. In germline, CDR1 is SQVTM, CDR2 ANQGSEA. With 7 bases removed from V and 4 bases from J, the gap between germline ends came to 15 bases. The CDR3 is 13 residues long.

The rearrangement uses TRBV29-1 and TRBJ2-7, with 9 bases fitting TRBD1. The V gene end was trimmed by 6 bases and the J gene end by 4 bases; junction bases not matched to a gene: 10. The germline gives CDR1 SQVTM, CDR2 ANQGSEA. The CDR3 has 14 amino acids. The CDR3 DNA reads TGCAGCGTCAGCACGGGACAGGGTGGGTACGAGCAGTACTTC. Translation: CSVSTGQGGYEQYF.

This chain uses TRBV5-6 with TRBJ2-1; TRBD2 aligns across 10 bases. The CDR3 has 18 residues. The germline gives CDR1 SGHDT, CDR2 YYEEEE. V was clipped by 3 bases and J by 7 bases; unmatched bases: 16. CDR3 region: CASSSRGGTSVRRNEQFF. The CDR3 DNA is TGTGCCAGCAGCTCGAGGGGAGGGACTAGCGTTAGGAGAAATGAGCAGTTCTTC. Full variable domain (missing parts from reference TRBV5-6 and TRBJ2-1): DAGVTQSPTHLIKTRGQQVTLRCSPKSGHDTVSWYQQALGQGPQFIFQYYEEEERQRGNFPDRFSGHQFPNYSSELNVNALLLGDSALYLCASSSRGGTSVRRNEQFFGPGTRLTVL.

This CDR3 reads CASSITGYDEQYF. The CDR3 bases are TGTGCCAGTAGTATAACAGGGTACGACGAGCAGTACTTC. The chain has TRBV19 and TRBJ2-7; a possible D gene is TRBD1 (6 bases). Trimming shortened V by 2 bases and J by 5 bases, and 10 bases separated the two germline ends. Germline V gene sequence: CDR1 LNHDA, CDR2 SQIVND (reference sequence). CDR3 length: 13 residues.

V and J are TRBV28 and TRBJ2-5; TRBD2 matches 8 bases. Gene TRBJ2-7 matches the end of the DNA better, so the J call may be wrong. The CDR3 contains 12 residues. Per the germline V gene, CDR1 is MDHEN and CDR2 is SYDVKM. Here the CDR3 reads CASSLAGGEQYF. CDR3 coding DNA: TGTGCCAGCAGTTTGGCGGGGGGCGAGCAGTACTTC.

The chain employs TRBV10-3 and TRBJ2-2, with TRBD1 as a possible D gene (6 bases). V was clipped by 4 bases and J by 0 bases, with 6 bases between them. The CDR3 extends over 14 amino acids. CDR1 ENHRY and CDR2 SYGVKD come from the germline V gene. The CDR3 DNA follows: TGTGCCATCAGTGGGGGGCCGAACACCGGGGAGCTGTTTTTT. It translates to CAISGGPNTGELFF.